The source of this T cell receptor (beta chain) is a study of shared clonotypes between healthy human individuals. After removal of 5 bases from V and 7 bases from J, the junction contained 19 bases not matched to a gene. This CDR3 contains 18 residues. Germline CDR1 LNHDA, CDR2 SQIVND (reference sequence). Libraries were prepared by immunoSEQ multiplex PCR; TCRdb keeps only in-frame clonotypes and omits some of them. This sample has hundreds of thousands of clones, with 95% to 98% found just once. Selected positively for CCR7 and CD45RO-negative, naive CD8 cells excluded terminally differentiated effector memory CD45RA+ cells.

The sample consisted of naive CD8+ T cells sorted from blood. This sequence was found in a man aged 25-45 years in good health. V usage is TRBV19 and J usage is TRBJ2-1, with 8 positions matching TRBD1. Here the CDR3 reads CASSPGQTDRGISNEQFF. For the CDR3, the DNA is TGTGCCAGTAGTCCGGGTCAAACTGACAGGGGAATCTCTAATGAGCAGTTCTTC.